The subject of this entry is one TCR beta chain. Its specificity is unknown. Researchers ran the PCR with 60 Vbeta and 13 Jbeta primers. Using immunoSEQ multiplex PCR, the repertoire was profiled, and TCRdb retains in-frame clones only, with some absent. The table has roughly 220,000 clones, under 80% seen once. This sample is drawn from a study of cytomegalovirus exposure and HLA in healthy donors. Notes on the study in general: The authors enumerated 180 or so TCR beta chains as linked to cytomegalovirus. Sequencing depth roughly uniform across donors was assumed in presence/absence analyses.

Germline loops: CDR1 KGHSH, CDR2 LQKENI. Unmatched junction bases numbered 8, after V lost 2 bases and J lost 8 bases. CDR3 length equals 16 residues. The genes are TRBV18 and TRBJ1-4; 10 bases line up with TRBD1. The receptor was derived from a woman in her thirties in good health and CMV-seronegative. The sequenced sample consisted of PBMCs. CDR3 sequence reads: CASSPSRQGAGEKLFF. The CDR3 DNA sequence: TGTGCCAGCTCACCATCGAGACAGGGGGCCGGAGAAAAACTGTTTTTT.